What follows are 15 T cell receptor beta chains derived from one specimen sequenced in a study of shared clonotypes between healthy human individuals. Sequencing was performed with immunoSEQ multiplex PCR; in TCRdb, only in-frame clones are kept and a portion is missing. The table shows about 680,000 clones, with approximately 74% occurring only once. Sequenced sample: memory CD4+ T cells sorted from blood. Noted subset: CD45RA-negative fraction. The receptors shown here come from a woman aged 25-40 years in good health.

The gene calls are TRBV5-1 and TRBJ2-2, with a tentative D call TRBD2 (5 bases). The V end lost 6 bases, the J end lost 7 bases, and 10 bases lay between the germline ends. The CDR3 sequence is 12 residues long. CDR1 and CDR2 from the germline V gene are SGHRS and YFSETQ. CDR3 DNA sequence: TGCGCCAGCAAGATACTAGGCGGGGAGCTGTTTTTT. It translates to CASKILGGELFF.

The chain has TRBV2 and TRBJ1-1; D not certain. V was cut by 0 bases and J by 8 bases, with 7 bases left in between. The CDR3 runs to 12 residues. Germline loops: CDR1 SNHLY, CDR2 FYNNEI. The CDR3 reads CASSEAPREAFF. The CDR3 nucleotides are TGTGCCAGCAGTGAAGCTCCCCGGGAAGCTTTCTTT.

This chain uses TRBV4-2 with TRBJ1-6, with D perhaps matching TRBD1 (5 bases). This CDR3 is built from 13 residues. Germline CDR1 LGHNA, CDR2 YNFKEQ. Trimming stripped 2 bases from V and 8 bases from J, with 7 bases between. The CDR3 reads CASSQQGDSPLHF. DNA of the CDR3: TGTGCCAGCAGCCAACAGGGAGATTCACCCCTCCACTTT.

The gene calls are TRBV19 and TRBJ1-1, with 7 bases identical to TRBD1. V was pared by 1 base and J by 7 bases, with 3 bases of the junction left unmatched. CDR1 is LNHDA and CDR2 is SQIVND in the germline V gene (reference sequence). CDR3 length: 13 amino acids. The CDR3 DNA reads TGTGCCAGTAGTATAGGGGGACAGTATGAAGCTTTCTTT. Amino acids: CASSIGGQYEAFF.

The chain employs TRBV28 and TRBJ2-4; tentatively, D is TRBD1 (6 bases). The CDR3 is made up of 15 amino acids. CDR1 and CDR2 from the germline V gene are MDHEN and SYDVKM. V was trimmed by 4 bases and J by 2 bases, leaving 12 bases between them. The chain's CDR3 is CASSYIRGTKNIQYF. The CDR3 DNA follows: TGTGCCAGCAGTTACATCAGGGGAACCAAAAACATTCAGTACTTC. Looking up the rest from reference TRBV28 and TRBJ2-4 gives the full variable domain: DVKVTQSSRYLVKRTGEKVFLECVQDMDHENMFWYRQDPGLGLRLIYFSYDVKMKEKGDIPEGYSVSREKKERFSLILESASTNQTSMYLCASSYIRGTKNIQYFGAGTRLSVL.

J is TRBJ1-1 and V is TRBV27, with D hard to call. This CDR3 region has 14 residues. The V gene's germline CDR1 is MNHEY and CDR2 SMNVEV (reference sequence). Trimming took off 3 bases at V and 3 bases at J, with 11 bases between the two ends. Here the CDR3 DNA reads TGTGCCAGCAGTTTTCGTCGCCTAGACACTGAAGCTTTCTTT. This gives the protein CASSFRRLDTEAFF.

This clone was counted only a few times. The V call is TRBV15, the J call TRBJ2-2; 12 nucleotides match TRBD1. The CDR3 totals 17 residues. Germline CDR1 and CDR2: LNHNV and YYDKDF (reference sequence). J was trimmed by 2 bases and V by 1 base; bases with no gene match: 2. CDR3 region: CATSRGGTGGNTGELFF. Written as DNA, the CDR3 is TGTGCCACCAGCAGAGGGGGGACAGGGGGCAACACCGGGGAGCTGTTTTTT.

This clone was detected only a few times. The rearrangement joins TRBV4-2 to TRBJ1-5, with D unresolved. Trimming cost V 3 bases and J 5 bases, with 5 bases left between them. The CDR3 spans 12 residues. In germline, CDR1 is LGHNA, CDR2 YNFKEQ. The CDR3 here is CASSHEDQPQHF. In nucleotides, the CDR3 is TGTGCCAGCAGCCATGAGGATCAGCCCCAGCATTTT.

This clone was counted only a few times. V and J are TRBV29-1 and TRBJ1-1, with D maybe TRBD1 (5 bases). Germline V gene data show CDR1 as SQVTM and CDR2 as ANQGSEA. Trimming took 7 bases from V and 1 from J, leaving 10 bases between them. The CDR3 runs to 12 residues. CDR3 loop: CSAGHTNTEAFF. The CDR3 bases are TGCAGCGCCGGACATACGAACACTGAAGCTTTCTTT.

The J gene is TRBJ2-5, the V gene TRBV4-1, with 8 bases matching TRBD1. The end of the DNA fits TRBJ2-7 better, so the J call may be wrong. CDR3 length: 17 residues. Germline CDR1 and CDR2: MGHRA and YSYEKL. The CDR3 DNA is TGCGCCAGCAGCCAAAGTTCAGGGGGCGCTTTGGGCTACGAGCAGTACTTC. Translation: CASSQSSGGALGYEQYF.

This clone was detected only once. V usage is TRBV27 and J usage is TRBJ2-7; no reliable D call. With 6 bases removed from V and 5 bases from J, the gap between germline ends came to 14 bases. CDR1 and CDR2 from the germline V gene are MNHEY and SMNVEV (reference sequence). The CDR3 covers 13 residues. In nucleotides, the CDR3 is TGTGCCAGCAGCACCAGTGGGATCCACGAGCAGTACTTC. Its protein product is CASSTSGIHEQYF.

The CDR3 here is CASGASNTDTQYF. The CDR3, as DNA: TGTGCCAGCGGGGCTAGCAACACAGATACGCAGTATTTT. J is TRBJ2-3 and V is TRBV2; D possibly matches TRBD1 or TRBD2 (5 bases each). Trimming left V 8 bases short and J 2 bases short, with 11 bases between. This CDR3 has 13 residues. Germline V CDR1 and CDR2: SNHLY, FYNNEI. Full variable domain (outside the CDR3, taken from reference TRBV2 and TRBJ2-3): EPEVTQTPSHQVTQMGQEVILRCVPISNHLYFYWYRQILGQKVEFLVSFYNNEISEKSEIFDDQFSVERPDGSNFTLKIRSTKLEDSAMYFCASGASNTDTQYFGPGTRLTVL.

This clone was detected a few times. This sequence joins TRBV5-4 and TRBJ2-2; TRBD1 aligns across 8 bases. CDR3 length equals 16 residues. Trimming removed 0 bases from V and 5 bases from J; junction bases left unmatched: 6. The germline gives CDR1 SGHNT, CDR2 YYREEE (reference sequence). The CDR3 loop is CASSLDPTGGTGELFF. CDR3 nucleotide sequence: TGTGCCAGCAGCTTGGACCCAACAGGGGGAACCGGGGAGCTGTTTTTT.

The chain is built from TRBV18 and TRBJ2-1; the match to TRBD2 covers 10 bases. The germline V gene has CDR1 KGHSH and CDR2 LQKENI. This CDR3 has 15 amino acids. The V segment lost 6 bases and the J segment 7 bases; nucleotides outside the gene matches: 9. CDR3 nucleotides: TGTGCCAGCTCCGATACTAGCGGGATTATGAATGAGCAGTTCTTC. Protein: CASSDTSGIMNEQFF.

This chain joins TRBV7-7 and TRBJ2-5; a possible D gene is TRBD1 (6 bases). V was pared by 2 bases and J by 1 base, with 11 bases between. Germline-derived CDR1 and CDR2 are SSHAT and FNYEAQ (reference sequence). CDR3 length equals 15 residues. As DNA, the CDR3 is TGTGCCAGCAGCTTACACAGGGCTACCCAAGAGACCCAGTACTTC. Encoded protein: CASSLHRATQETQYF.